These T cell receptor beta chains were read from a single sample in a study of T cell changes during pregnancy in multiple sclerosis. TCRdb's copy holds only in-frame clones and misses some; the assay was immunoSEQ multiplex PCR. The sample includes approximately 82,000 clones, approximately 90% of them seen just once. Sample: CD4+ T cells from peripheral blood mononuclear cells, taken in the second trimester of pregnancy. Source of these receptors: a female donor with multiple sclerosis, enrolled in a pregnancy study. Each CDR3 is given with its conserved first and last residue. A D gene is named only where the DNA matches it firmly. A clone size is listed for some rows: how often the clone was seen (once, few, many), or a class if it is expanded.

>NA|TRBJ1-3|TRBV10-3|NA
CATEGKGNTIYF
TGTGCCACGGAGGGCAAAGGAAACACCATATATTTT
>TRBD1|TRBJ1-5|TRBV6-5|once
CASSDRGPSQPQHF
TGTGCCAGCAGCGACAGGGGCCCCAGTCAGCCCCAGCATTTT
>NA|TRBJ1-4|TRBV2|NA
CASGGVGKLFF
TGTGCCAGCGGGGGGGTGGGAAAACTGTTTTTT
>NA|TRBJ1-2|TRBV20-1|once
CSAGGSGYTF
TGCAGTGCGGGGGGTAGTGGCTACACCTTC
>NA|TRBJ2-7|TRBV7-2|NA
CASSRTATYEQYF
TGTGCCAGCAGCCGGACAGCAACCTACGAGCAGTACTTC
>NA|TRBJ1-1|TRBV11-2|once
CASSLDLLIGGMNTEAFF
TGTGCCAGCAGCTTAGATCTTTTGATTGGGGGGATGAACACTGAAGCTTTCTTT
>NA|TRBJ2-7|TRBV6-1|NA
CASSVWQGYEQYF
TGTGCCAGCAGTGTGTGGCAGGGTTACGAGCAGTACTTC
>TRBD2|TRBJ2-3|TRBV6-5|once
CASQRGGTSTDTQYF
TGTGCCAGCCAACGGGGGGGGACTAGCACAGATACGCAGTATTTT
>NA|TRBJ2-1|TRBV4-2|NA
CASSQDLKLEQFF
TGTGCCAGCAGCCAAGATCTTAAGCTTGAGCAGTTCTTC
>NA|TRBJ1-2|TRBV19|NA
CASSRGLGGYTF
TGTGCCAGTAGTAGAGGGTTGGGCGGCTACACCTTC
>NA|TRBJ2-3|TRBV4-1|NA
CASSQDGRGTDTQYF
TGCGCCAGCAGCCAAGATGGCCGGGGCACAGATACGCAGTATTTT
>NA|TRBJ2-7|TRBV21-1|NA
CASGTSGRMYEQYF
TGTGCCAGCGGGACTAGCGGGAGGATGTACGAGCAGTACTTC
>NA|TRBJ1-2|TRBV28|NA
CASSLEGRNGGYTF
TGTGCCAGCAGTTTAGAGGGTAGGAATGGTGGCTACACCTTC
>TRBD1|TRBJ1-3|TRBV19|NA
CASSIGTGQPSGNTIYF
TGTGCCAGTAGTATCGGGACGGGACAGCCATCTGGAAATACCATATATTTT
>NA|TRBJ1-1|TRBV20-1|once
CSATRVKAFF
TGCAGTGCTACTCGGGTGAAAGCTTTCTTT
>NA|TRBJ1-2|TRBV9|NA
CASSVTERWDYGYTF
TGTGCCAGCAGCGTAACAGAGAGATGGGACTATGGCTACACCTTC
>TRBD2|TRBJ2-3|TRBV7-3|NA
CASSLSGRAQTDTQYF
TGTGCCAGCAGCTTAAGCGGGAGGGCCCAGACAGATACGCAGTATTTT
>NA|TRBJ2-7|TRBV12-2|NA
CASRLGTRRSYEQYF
TGTGCAAGTCGCTTAGGGACTAGACGGTCCTACGAGCAGTACTTC
>TRBD1|TRBJ1-2|TRBV19|NA
CASTGVALYGYTF
TGTGCCAGCACAGGGGTCGCATTGTATGGCTACACCTTC
>NA|TRBJ1-2|TRBV30|once
CAWSVTAHYGYTF
TGTGCCTGGAGTGTGACAGCCCACTATGGCTACACCTTC
>NA|TRBJ1-2|TRBV27|NA
CASSLKARAGEGYGYTF
TGTGCCAGCAGTTTAAAGGCGAGGGCAGGGGAAGGCTATGGCTACACCTTC
>TRBD2|TRBJ2-2|TRBV7-8|NA
CASRGLAGAGELFF
TGTGCCAGTCGTGGACTAGCGGGCGCCGGGGAGCTGTTTTTT
>NA|TRBJ2-7|TRBV7-5|NA
CARGSGSLYEQYF
TGTGCCAGAGGGAGCGGGAGTCTATACGAGCAGTACTTC
>NA|TRBJ1-1|TRBV19|NA
CASSIRDAAFF
TGTGCCAGCTCCATCAGGGATGCAGCTTTCTTT
>NA|TRBJ1-4|TRBV18|NA
CASSDPGLDGTNEKLFF
TGTGCCAGCTCAGATCCGGGACTCGACGGGACTAATGAAAAACTGTTTTTT
>NA|TRBJ2-5|TRBV4-1|NA
CASSLHGGSGREETQYF
TGCGCCAGCAGCCTCCACGGCGGCTCGGGGAGAGAAGAGACCCAGTACTTC
>NA|TRBJ2-2|TRBV7-3|once
CASSLQWSTGELFF
TGTGCCAGCAGCTTACAGTGGAGCACCGGGGAGCTGTTTTTT
>NA|TRBJ2-6|TRBV7-8|NA
CASSGRDISGANVLTF
TGTGCCAGCAGCGGAAGAGACATCTCTGGGGCCAACGTCCTGACTTTC
>NA|TRBJ1-2|TRBV28|NA
CASSSGEKGNYGYTF
TGTGCCAGCAGTTCCGGGGAGAAGGGAAACTATGGCTACACCTTC
>TRBD1|TRBJ2-7|TRBV5-1|NA
CASSVDPGTVSYEQYF
TGCGCCAGCAGCGTTGACCCCGGGACAGTATCCTACGAGCAGTACTTC
>TRBD1|TRBJ1-4|TRBV14|NA
CASRQQGAGEKLFF
TGTGCCAGCAGACAACAGGGGGCAGGAGAAAAACTGTTTTTT
>TRBD2|TRBJ2-2|TRBV6-6|NA
CASSSRLAGIGELFF
TGTGCCAGCAGCAGTAGACTAGCGGGGATCGGGGAGCTGTTTTTT
>NA|TRBJ2-3|TRBV7-8|once
CASKMRTSSTDTQYF
TGTGCCAGCAAAATGAGGACTTCATCCACAGATACGCAGTATTTT
>TRBD2|TRBJ2-7|TRBV2|NA
CASSHGTGKTSGRAYEQYF
TGTGCCAGCAGTCACGGGACGGGTAAGACTAGCGGGAGGGCCTACGAGCAGTACTTC
>NA|TRBJ2-7|TRBV19|NA
CASSTELGEQYF
TGTGCCAGTAGTACAGAGCTAGGCGAGCAGTACTTC
>TRBD1|TRBJ2-2|TRBV5-5|NA
CASSVLTGANTGELFF
TGTGCCAGCAGCGTATTAACAGGGGCGAACACCGGGGAGCTGTTTTTT
>NA|TRBJ1-2|TRBV29-1|NA
CSVEAMRQTNYGYTF
TGCAGCGTTGAAGCGATGAGACAGACAAACTATGGCTACACCTTC
>TRBD2|TRBJ2-7|TRBV4-2|once
CASSQERASGSYEQYF
TGTGCCAGCAGCCAAGAGAGGGCTAGCGGGAGTTACGAGCAGTACTTC
>NA|TRBJ1-2|TRBV2|NA
CASRETASSYGYTF
TGTGCCAGCAGGGAGACAGCCTCCTCCTATGGCTACACCTTC
>NA|TRBJ1-1|TRBV7-2|NA
CASSYRVEAFF
TGTGCCAGCAGTTACAGGGTTGAAGCTTTCTTT
>NA|TRBJ1-2|TRBV5-1|NA
CASSSTGYYGYTF
TGCGCCAGCAGCTCCACAGGGTACTATGGCTACACCTTC
>NA|TRBJ2-7|TRBV19|NA
CASSIDPSEQYF
TGTGCCAGTAGTATAGATCCATCCGAGCAGTACTTC
>NA|TRBJ1-5|TRBV28|NA
CASTSHQPQHF
TGTGCCAGCACCTCTCATCAGCCCCAGCATTTT
>NA|TRBJ1-1|TRBV5-6|once
CASSAGQGMIGGTEAFF
TGTGCCAGCAGCGCAGGCCAGGGGATGATTGGGGGCACTGAAGCTTTCTTT
>TRBD2|TRBJ2-1|TRBV4-1|NA
CASSQAGGLPNEQFF
TGCGCCAGCAGCCAAGCGGGGGGGCTACCTAATGAGCAGTTCTTC
>NA|TRBJ2-7|TRBV9|once
CASNFPPRDKILYYEQYF
TGTGCCAGCAACTTCCCCCCCCGCGACAAAATTCTATACTACGAGCAGTACTTC
>TRBD1|TRBJ1-6|TRBV11-3|NA
CASSPRQNYRGSPLHF
TGTGCCAGCAGCCCAAGACAAAATTACAGGGGATCACCCCTCCACTTT
>NA|TRBJ2-2|TRBV5-1|once
CASSFGPGTGELFF
TGCGCCAGCAGCTTTGGTCCGGGGACCGGGGAGCTGTTTTTT
>NA|TRBJ1-4|TRBV18|NA
CASSPATGYEKLFF
TGTGCCAGCTCACCAGCGACGGGGTATGAAAAACTGTTTTTT
>NA|TRBJ1-6|TRBV10-3|NA
CAISESERTPLHF
TGTGCCATCAGTGAGTCGGAGAGAACACCCCTCCACTTT
>TRBD1|TRBJ1-5|TRBV6-1|NA
CASSGSTGGNQPQHF
TGTGCCAGCAGTGGATCGACAGGGGGAAATCAGCCCCAGCATTTT
>NA|TRBJ2-7|TRBV13|NA
CASSLFPLKGEYEQYF
TGTGCCAGCAGCTTATTTCCCCTTAAGGGGGAATACGAGCAGTACTTC
>NA|TRBJ2-7|TRBV30|once
CAWSKASSYEQYF
TGTGCCTGGAGTAAAGCGAGCTCCTACGAGCAGTACTTC
>NA|TRBJ2-1|TRBV7-9|NA
CASTGDNEQFF
TGTGCCAGCACCGGTGACAATGAGCAGTTCTTC